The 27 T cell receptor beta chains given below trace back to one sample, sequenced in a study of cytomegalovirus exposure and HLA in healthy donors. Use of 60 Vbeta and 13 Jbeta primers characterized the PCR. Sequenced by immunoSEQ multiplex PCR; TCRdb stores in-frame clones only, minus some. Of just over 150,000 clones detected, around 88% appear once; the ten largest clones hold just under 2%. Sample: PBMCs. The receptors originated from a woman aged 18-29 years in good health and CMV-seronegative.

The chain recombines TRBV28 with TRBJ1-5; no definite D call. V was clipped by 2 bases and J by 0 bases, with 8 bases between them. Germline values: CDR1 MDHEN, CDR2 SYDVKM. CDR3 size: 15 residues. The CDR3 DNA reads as TGTGCCAGCAGTTTAGGAGGGTATAGCAATCAGCCCCAGCATTTT. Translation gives CASSLGGYSNQPQHF.

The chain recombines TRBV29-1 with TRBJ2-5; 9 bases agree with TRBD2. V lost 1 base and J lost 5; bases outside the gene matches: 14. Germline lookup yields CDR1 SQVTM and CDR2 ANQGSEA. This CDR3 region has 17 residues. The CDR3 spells CSVEGALGGRARETQYF. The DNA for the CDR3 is TGCAGCGTTGAAGGGGCCCTGGGCGGGAGGGCTCGGGAGACCCAGTACTTC.

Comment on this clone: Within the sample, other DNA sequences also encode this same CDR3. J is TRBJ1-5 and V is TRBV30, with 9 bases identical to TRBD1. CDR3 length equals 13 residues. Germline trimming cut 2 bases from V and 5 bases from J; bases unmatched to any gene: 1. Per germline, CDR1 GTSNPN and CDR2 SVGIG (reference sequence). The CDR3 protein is CAWSRQGDQPQHF. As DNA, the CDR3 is TGTGCCTGGAGTCGACAGGGGGATCAGCCCCAGCATTTT.

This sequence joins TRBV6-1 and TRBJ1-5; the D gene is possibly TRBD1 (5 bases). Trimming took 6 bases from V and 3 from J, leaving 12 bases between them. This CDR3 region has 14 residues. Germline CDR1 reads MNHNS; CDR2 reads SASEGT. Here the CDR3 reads CASRVDRYNQPQHF. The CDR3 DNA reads TGTGCCAGCAGGGTAGACAGATACAATCAGCCCCAGCATTTT.

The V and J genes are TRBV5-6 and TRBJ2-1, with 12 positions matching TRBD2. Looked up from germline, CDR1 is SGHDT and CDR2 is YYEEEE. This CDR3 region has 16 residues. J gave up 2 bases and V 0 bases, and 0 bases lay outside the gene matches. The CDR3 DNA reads TGTGCCAGCAGCTTGGGACTAGCGGGAGCCTACAATGAGCAGTTCTTC. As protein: CASSLGLAGAYNEQFF.

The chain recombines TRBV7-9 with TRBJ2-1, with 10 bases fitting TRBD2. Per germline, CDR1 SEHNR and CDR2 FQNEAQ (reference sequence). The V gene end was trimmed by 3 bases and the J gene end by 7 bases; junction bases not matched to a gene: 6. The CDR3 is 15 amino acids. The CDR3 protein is CASSLEAGGGNEQFF. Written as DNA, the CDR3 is TGTGCCAGCAGCTTGGAAGCGGGAGGGGGAAATGAGCAGTTCTTC.

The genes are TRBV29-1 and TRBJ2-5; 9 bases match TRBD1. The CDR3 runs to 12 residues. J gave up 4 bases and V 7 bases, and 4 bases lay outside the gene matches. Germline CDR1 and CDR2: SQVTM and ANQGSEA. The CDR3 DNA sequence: TGCAGCGCCGGACAGGGGACAGAGACCCAGTACTTC. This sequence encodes CSAGQGTETQYF.

As DNA, the CDR3 is TGTGCCAGCAGTTTCAGGCAGGGTGAAACCGGGGAGCTGTTTTTT. Its protein product is CASSFRQGETGELFF. This chain uses TRBV27 with TRBJ2-2; tentatively, D is TRBD1 (5 bases). The CDR3 is made up of 15 amino acids. Germline-derived CDR1 and CDR2 are MNHEY and SMNVEV (reference sequence). The V end was cut by 3 bases, the J end by 5 bases, with 13 bases between.

In DNA, the CDR3 is TGTGCCAGCAGCTTTGCCCAGAACACTGAAGCTTTCTTT. Translation gives CASSFAQNTEAFF. The genes are TRBV12-1 and TRBJ1-1; no DNA check was done on the table's D call, TRBD1. TRBV12-1 is a pseudogene segment. This CDR3 is built from 13 residues.

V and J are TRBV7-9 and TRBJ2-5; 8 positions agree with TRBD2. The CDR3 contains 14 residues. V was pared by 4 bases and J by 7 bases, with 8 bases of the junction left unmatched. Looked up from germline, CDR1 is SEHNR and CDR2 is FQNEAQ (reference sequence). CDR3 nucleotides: TGTGCCAGCAGCTGGAGCGGGGGAGGAGGGACCCAGTACTTC. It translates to CASSWSGGGGTQYF.

The CDR3 protein is CSCSGGNGELFF. CDR3 nucleotides: TGCAGCTGTAGCGGGGGCAACGGGGAGCTGTTTTTT. The chain combines TRBV29-1 with TRBJ2-2; 9 bases are a match to TRBD2. Trimming removed 8 bases from V and 7 bases from J; junction bases left unmatched: 5. This CDR3 comprises 12 residues. Germline CDR1 is SQVTM and CDR2 is ANQGSEA.

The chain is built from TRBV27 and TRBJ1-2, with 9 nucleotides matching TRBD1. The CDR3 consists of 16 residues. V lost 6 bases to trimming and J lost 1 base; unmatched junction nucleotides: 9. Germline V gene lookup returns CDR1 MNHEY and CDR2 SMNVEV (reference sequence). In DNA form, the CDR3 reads TGTGCCAGCAGACCCGGGACAGGGTACGATAACTATGGCTACACCTTC. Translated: CASRPGTGYDNYGYTF.

The CDR3 protein is CASSQVWESSVYEQYF. The CDR3 DNA reads TGTGCCAGCAGCCAAGTATGGGAGTCTTCAGTCTACGAGCAGTACTTC. The chain links TRBV4-2 to TRBJ2-5; possibly TRBD2 for D (5 bases). The J call may be wrong; the DNA end is better matched by TRBJ2-7. The germline gives CDR1 LGHNA, CDR2 YNFKEQ. The CDR3 contains 16 residues.

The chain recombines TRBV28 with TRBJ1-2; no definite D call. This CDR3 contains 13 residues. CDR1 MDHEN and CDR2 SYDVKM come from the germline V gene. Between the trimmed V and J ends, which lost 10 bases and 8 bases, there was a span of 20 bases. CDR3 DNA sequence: TGTGCCACCTCCCCCCCCACCTTCGAGGGCTACACCTTC. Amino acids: CATSPPTFEGYTF.

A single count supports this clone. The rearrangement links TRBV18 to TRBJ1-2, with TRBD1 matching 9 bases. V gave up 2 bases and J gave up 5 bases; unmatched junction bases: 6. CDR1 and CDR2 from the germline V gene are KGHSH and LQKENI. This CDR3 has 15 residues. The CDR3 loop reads CASSPRDRAKYGYTF. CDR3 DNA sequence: TGTGCCAGCTCACCAAGGGACAGGGCAAAATATGGCTACACCTTC.

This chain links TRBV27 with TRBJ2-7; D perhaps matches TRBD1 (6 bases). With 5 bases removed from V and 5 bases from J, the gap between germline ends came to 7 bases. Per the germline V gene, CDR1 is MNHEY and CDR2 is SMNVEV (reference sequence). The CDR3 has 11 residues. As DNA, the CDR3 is TGTGCCAGCAGTCCAGGGGACGAGCAGTACTTC. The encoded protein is CASSPGDEQYF.

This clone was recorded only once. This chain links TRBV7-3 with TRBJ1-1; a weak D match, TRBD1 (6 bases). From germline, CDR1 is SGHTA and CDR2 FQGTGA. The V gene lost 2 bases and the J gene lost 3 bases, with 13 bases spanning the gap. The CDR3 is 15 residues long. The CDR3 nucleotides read TGTGCCAGCAGCTTAGGGTCAGGGGAACACACTGAAGCTTTCTTT. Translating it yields CASSLGSGEHTEAFF. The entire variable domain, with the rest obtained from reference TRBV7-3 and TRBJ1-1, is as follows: GAGVSQTPSNKVTEKGKYVELRCDPISGHTALYWYRQSLGQGPEFLIYFQGTGAADDSGLPNDRFFAVRPEGSVSTLKIQRTERGDSAVYLCASSLGSGEHTEAFFGQGTRLTVV.

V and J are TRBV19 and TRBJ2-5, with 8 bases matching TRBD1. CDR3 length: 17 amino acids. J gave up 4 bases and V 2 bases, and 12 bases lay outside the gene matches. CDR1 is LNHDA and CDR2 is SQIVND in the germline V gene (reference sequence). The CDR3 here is CASSISGPGGLLETQYF. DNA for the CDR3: TGTGCCAGTAGTATATCGGGGCCAGGGGGCTTACTAGAGACCCAGTACTTC.

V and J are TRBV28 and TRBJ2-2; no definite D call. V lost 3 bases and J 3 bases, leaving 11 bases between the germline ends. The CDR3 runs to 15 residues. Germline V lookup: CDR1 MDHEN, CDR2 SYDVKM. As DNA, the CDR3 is TGTGCCAGCAGTTTTAGCCATGGTTACACCGGGGAGCTGTTTTTT. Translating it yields CASSFSHGYTGELFF.

CDR3 coding DNA: TGTGCCAGCAGTTTACGCTCCCTAACCTACGAGCAGTACTTC. As protein: CASSLRSLTYEQYF. The chain employs TRBV28 and TRBJ2-7; no definite D call. CDR3 length: 14 residues. V lost 2 bases to trimming and J lost 2 bases, with 10 bases between them. In germline, CDR1 is MDHEN, CDR2 SYDVKM. Full variable domain (outside the CDR3, taken from reference TRBV28 and TRBJ2-7): DVKVTQSSRYLVKRTGEKVFLECVQDMDHENMFWYRQDPGLGLRLIYFSYDVKMKEKGDIPEGYSVSREKKERFSLILESASTNQTSMYLCASSLRSLTYEQYFGPGTRLTVT.

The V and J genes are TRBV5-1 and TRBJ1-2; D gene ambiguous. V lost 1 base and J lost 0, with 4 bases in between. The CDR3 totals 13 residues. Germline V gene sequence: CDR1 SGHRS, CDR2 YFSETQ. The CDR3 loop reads CASSLTTNYGYTF. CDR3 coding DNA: TGCGCCAGCAGCTTGACAACTAACTATGGCTACACCTTC.

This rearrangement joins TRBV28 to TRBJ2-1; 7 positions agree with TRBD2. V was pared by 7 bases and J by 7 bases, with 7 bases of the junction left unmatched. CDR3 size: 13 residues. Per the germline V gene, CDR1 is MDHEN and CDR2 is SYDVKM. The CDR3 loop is CASNLGGGNEQFF. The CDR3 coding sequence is TGTGCCAGCAATCTTGGGGGGGGGAATGAGCAGTTCTTC.

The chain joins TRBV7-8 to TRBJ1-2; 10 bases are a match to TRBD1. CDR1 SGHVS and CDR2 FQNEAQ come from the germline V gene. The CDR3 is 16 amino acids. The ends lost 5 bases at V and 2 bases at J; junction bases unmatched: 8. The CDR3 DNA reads TGTGCCAGCAGCCTCCCGGGACAGGGGACCAACTATGGCTACACCTTC. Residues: CASSLPGQGTNYGYTF.

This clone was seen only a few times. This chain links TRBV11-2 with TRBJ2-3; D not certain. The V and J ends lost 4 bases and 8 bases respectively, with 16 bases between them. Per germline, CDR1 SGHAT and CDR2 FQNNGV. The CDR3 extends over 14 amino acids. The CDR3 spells CASSSPRARSTQYF. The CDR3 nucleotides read TGTGCCAGCAGCTCCCCTAGAGCCAGAAGTACGCAGTATTTT.

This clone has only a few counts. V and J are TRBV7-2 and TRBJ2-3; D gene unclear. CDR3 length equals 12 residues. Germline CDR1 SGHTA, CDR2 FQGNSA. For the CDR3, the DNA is TGTGAGGTGGGCCCTAGCACAGATACGCAGTATTTT. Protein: CEVGPSTDTQYF.

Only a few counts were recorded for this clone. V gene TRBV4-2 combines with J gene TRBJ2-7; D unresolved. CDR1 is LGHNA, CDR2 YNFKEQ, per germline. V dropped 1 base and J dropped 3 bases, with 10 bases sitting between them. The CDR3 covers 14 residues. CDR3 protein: CASSQAGAYYEQYF. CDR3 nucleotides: TGTGCCAGCAGCCAAGCGGGTGCCTACTACGAGCAGTACTTC.

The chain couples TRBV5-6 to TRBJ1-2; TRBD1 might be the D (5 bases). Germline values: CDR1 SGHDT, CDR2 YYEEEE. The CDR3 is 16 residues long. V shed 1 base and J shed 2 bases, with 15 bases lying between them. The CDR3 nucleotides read TGTGCCAGCAGCTTGATAGGGGCAGGAGTAAACTATGGCTACACCTTC. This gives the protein CASSLIGAGVNYGYTF.